The next 26 T cell receptor beta chains were all read from a single sample in a study of control samples from healthy donors and cancer patients. This table comes from immunoSEQ multiplex PCR, and its TCRdb copy is limited to in-frame clones, with some not included. This table holds some 130,000 clones, about 92% found once. The sequencing input was blood. The receptors derive from a woman aged 45-65 years in good health.

V and J are TRBV7-9 and TRBJ2-7; 7 nucleotides align to TRBD2. CDR3 length: 16 amino acids. Germline CDR1 is SEHNR and CDR2 is FQNEAQ (reference sequence). V shed 8 bases and J 0 bases; nucleotides not matched to a gene: 13. The DNA of the CDR3 is TGTGCCAGCGAGTCGGGCGGGAGAAATTTCTCCTACGAGCAGTACTTC. It codes for CASESGGRNFSYEQYF.

This chain uses TRBV19 with TRBJ2-1; possible D gene TRBD2, 6 bases. Looked up from germline, CDR1 is LNHDA and CDR2 is SQIVND (reference sequence). CDR3 length: 17 amino acids. V was cut by 2 bases and J by 3 bases, with 17 bases left in between. CDR3 loop: CASSIFRVAASYNEQFF. CDR3 bases: TGTGCCAGTAGTATATTTAGGGTAGCGGCCAGCTACAATGAGCAGTTCTTC.

V gene TRBV12-3 or TRBV12-4 combines with J gene TRBJ2-7, with TRBD1 identical over 7 bases. The CDR3 spans 13 residues. The junction had 7 bases not matched to a gene; V was cut back by 6 bases and J by 5 bases. The CDR3 loop is CASRIPGGNEQYF. The CDR3 nucleotides are TGTGCCAGCAGGATACCAGGGGGAAACGAGCAGTACTTC.

The chain joins TRBV2 to TRBJ2-3; D might be TRBD1 or TRBD2, each matching 5 bases. The ends were cut back, 8 bases at V and 6 bases at J, with 18 bases in the middle. Germline CDR1 is SNHLY and CDR2 is FYNNEI. The CDR3 extends over 14 amino acids. In DNA, the CDR3 is TGTGCCAGCCTTCGGGTGGGGGATCGGGATACGCAGTATTTT. Translated, it gives CASLRVGDRDTQYF.

The V gene is TRBV18, the J gene TRBJ2-5; 9 nucleotides agree with TRBD2. The CDR3 extends over 14 amino acids. Germline CDR1 and CDR2: KGHSH and LQKENI. Losses at the gene ends were 6 bases for V and 1 base for J; bases not matched to a gene: 3. CDR3 residues: CASSVSGGQETQYF. DNA for the CDR3: TGTGCCAGCTCGGTTAGCGGGGGCCAAGAGACCCAGTACTTC.

The chain uses TRBV28 and TRBJ1-1; D is unresolved. This CDR3 contains 15 residues. Trimming took off 2 bases at V and 6 bases at J, with 16 bases between the two ends. CDR1 and CDR2 from the germline V gene are MDHEN and SYDVKM. The CDR3 region has the DNA TGTGCCAGCAGTTTAACTTGGGCAGCGCAACCTGAAGCTTTCTTT. Translating it yields CASSLTWAAQPEAFF.

The rearrangement uses TRBV3-1 (or the pseudogene TRBV3-2) and TRBJ1-2, with D maybe TRBD1 (5 bases). CDR3 length: 15 amino acids. The V end lost 5 bases, the J end lost 2 bases, and 15 bases lay between the germline ends. In germline, CDR1 is LGHDT, CDR2 YNNKEL (reference sequence). In nucleotides, the CDR3 is TGTGCCAGCAGCGGGGTGGCAGGGAGGAACTATGGCTACACCTTC. Amino acid sequence: CASSGVAGRNYGYTF.

The chain joins TRBV5-1 to TRBJ2-5; D might be TRBD2 (6 bases). The V gene's germline CDR1 is SGHRS and CDR2 YFSETQ. This CDR3 has 13 residues. The V end lost 6 bases, the J end lost 4 bases, and 13 bases lay between the germline ends. The CDR3 DNA sequence: TGCGCCAGCAACGAAGGTAGCGGAGAGACCCAGTACTTC. Protein product: CASNEGSGETQYF. The full variable domain, in which reference TRBV5-1 and TRBJ2-5 provide the parts outside the CDR3, is KAGVTQTPRYLIKTRGQQVTLSCSPISGHRSVSWYQQTPGQGLQFLFEYFSETQRNKGNFPGRFSGRQFSNSRSEMNVSTLELGDSALYLCASNEGSGETQYFGPGTRLLVL.

This clone was seen only once. The rearrangement uses TRBV2 and TRBJ2-1; TRBD1 matches at 10 bases. Germline V lookup: CDR1 SNHLY, CDR2 FYNNEI. The CDR3 is 14 amino acids. Trimming removed 6 bases from V and 7 bases from J; junction bases left unmatched: 6. This CDR3 reads CASRGTGAGNEQFF. CDR3 DNA: TGTGCCAGCAGAGGGACAGGGGCTGGAAATGAGCAGTTCTTC.

This chain links TRBV29-1 with TRBJ2-7, with 9 positions matching TRBD1. Germline trimming cut 1 base from V and 1 base from J; bases unmatched to any gene: 2. Germline loops: CDR1 SQVTM, CDR2 ANQGSEA. This CDR3 has 14 amino acids. CDR3 sequence: CSVEGGTGSYEQYF. The CDR3 DNA follows: TGCAGCGTTGAAGGGGGGACAGGGTCCTACGAGCAGTACTTC.

The chain recombines TRBV5-1 with TRBJ1-2, with 8 bases identical to TRBD1. V trimming: 1 base; J trimming: 7 bases; junction bases outside the gene matches: 9. The CDR3 runs 15 residues. Germline CDR1 is SGHRS and CDR2 is YFSETQ. CDR3 DNA sequence: TGCGCCAGCAGCTTGCAGGGGGCTGCTACTGGTGGCTACACCTTC. It specifies CASSLQGAATGGYTF. Looking up the rest from reference TRBV5-1 and TRBJ1-2 gives the full variable domain: KAGVTQTPRYLIKTRGQQVTLSCSPISGHRSVSWYQQTPGQGLQFLFEYFSETQRNKGNFPGRFSGRQFSNSRSEMNVSTLELGDSALYLCASSLQGAATGGYTFGSGTRLTVV.

The table lists this clone with a few counts. The genes are TRBV11-2 and TRBJ2-5; 11 bases align to TRBD2. Unmatched junction bases numbered 6, after V lost 2 bases and J lost 1 base. Germline V CDR1 and CDR2: SGHAT, FQNNGV. This CDR3 contains 17 residues. CDR3 sequence: CASSLKLAGAFQETQYF. DNA of the CDR3: TGTGCCAGCAGCTTAAAACTAGCGGGGGCGTTCCAAGAGACCCAGTACTTC. Full variable domain (remainder filled in from reference TRBV11-2 and TRBJ2-5): EAGVAQSPRYKIIEKRQSVAFWCNPISGHATLYWYQQILGQGPKLLIQFQNNGVVDDSQLPKDRFSAERLKGVDSTLKIQPAKLEDSAVYLCASSLKLAGAFQETQYFGPGTRLLVL.

The rearrangement joins TRBV7-8 to TRBJ2-1; D is unclear. The CDR3 length is 14 residues. Germline CDR1 and CDR2: SGHVS and FQNEAQ. The V end was cut by 1 base, the J end by 4 bases, with 8 bases between. The CDR3 loop is CASSLVPDYNEQFF. CDR3 bases: TGTGCCAGCAGCTTAGTCCCGGATTACAATGAGCAGTTCTTC. The entire variable domain, with the rest obtained from reference TRBV7-8 and TRBJ2-1, is as follows: GAGVSQSPRYKVAKRGQDVALRCDPISGHVSLFWYQQALGQGPEFLTYFQNEAQLDKSGLPSDRFFAERPEGSVSTLKIQRTQQEDSAVYLCASSLVPDYNEQFFGPGTRLTVL.

This chain connects TRBV19 to TRBJ2-1, with D possibly matching TRBD1 (6 bases). Between the trimmed V and J ends, which lost 8 bases and 4 bases, there was a span of 9 bases. From germline, CDR1 is LNHDA and CDR2 SQIVND (reference sequence). The CDR3 length is 12 residues. The CDR3 sequence is CASGTPYNEQFF. DNA of the CDR3: TGTGCCAGTGGGACACCATACAATGAGCAGTTCTTC.

V and J are TRBV6-5 and TRBJ1-1; D is ambiguous. CDR1 MNHEY and CDR2 SVGAGI come from the germline V gene. V lost 6 bases and J 0 bases, leaving 5 bases between the germline ends. This CDR3 region has 12 residues. CDR3 bases: TGTGCCAGCAGGGCCCTGAACACTGAAGCTTTCTTT. It encodes CASRALNTEAFF.

On this clone: This sample includes further DNA sequences coding for the same CDR3. V gene TRBV14 combines with J gene TRBJ1-2, with D possibly being TRBD1 (6 bases). The CDR3 totals 14 residues. Trimming shortened V by 4 bases and J by 7 bases, and 16 bases separated the two germline ends. The germline gives CDR1 SGHDN, CDR2 FVKESK. DNA for the CDR3: TGTGCCAGCAGCCCCCTAGGGGGGGCCGCTGGCTACACCTTC. Translated: CASSPLGGAAGYTF.

V gene TRBV19 combines with J gene TRBJ1-5; possibly TRBD1 for D (5 bases). Per germline, CDR1 LNHDA and CDR2 SQIVND (reference sequence). The ends were cut back, 3 bases at V and 7 bases at J, with 13 bases in the middle. CDR3 length: 14 residues. The CDR3 spells CASSIYLGGQPQHF. The DNA of the CDR3 is TGTGCCAGTAGTATTTATCTCGGGGGGCAGCCCCAGCATTTT. The complete variable domain, with remaining parts taken from reference TRBV19 and TRBJ1-5, reads DGGITQSPKYLFRKEGQNVTLSCEQNLNHDAMYWYRQDPGQGLRLIYYSQIVNDFQKGDIAEGYSVSREKKESFPLTVTSAQKNPTAFYLCASSIYLGGQPQHFGDGTRLSIL.

This clone was recorded once. V usage is TRBV27 and J usage is TRBJ1-1; D perhaps matches TRBD1 (5 bases). Germline CDR1 is MNHEY and CDR2 is SMNVEV (reference sequence). Trimming left V 2 bases short and J 1 base short, with 11 bases between. The CDR3 runs to 15 residues. CDR3: CASSLHNQGNTEAFF. The CDR3 bases are TGTGCCAGCAGTTTACATAACCAGGGGAACACTGAAGCTTTCTTT.

Only a few counts were recorded for this clone. V and J are TRBV2 and TRBJ2-5, with D tentatively TRBD2 (6 bases). Per germline, CDR1 SNHLY and CDR2 FYNNEI. The CDR3 runs to 15 residues. V lost 5 bases, J lost 5 bases, and 18 bases lay in between. This CDR3 reads CASSLLGGAEETQYF. Here the CDR3 DNA reads TGTGCCAGCAGTCTCCTCGGCGGGGCGGAGGAGACCCAGTACTTC.

This clone was observed a handful of times. The chain has TRBV6-6 and TRBJ2-3, with D unclear. This CDR3 spans 14 amino acids. Trimming left V 6 bases short and J 2 bases short, with 12 bases between. Germline CDR1 and CDR2: MNHNY and SVGAGI (reference sequence). For the CDR3, the DNA is TGTGCCAGCAGCTACAGTTTTTTCACAGATACGCAGTATTTT. It yields the protein CASSYSFFTDTQYF.

The genes are TRBV2 and TRBJ1-1; possible D gene TRBD1, 6 bases. The CDR3 runs 15 residues. Germline loops: CDR1 SNHLY, CDR2 FYNNEI. Between the trimmed V and J ends, which lost 6 bases and 1 base, there was a span of 15 bases. CDR3 DNA: TGTGCCAGCAGAGCTTCGGACAGACAGAACACTGAAGCTTTCTTT. Its protein product is CASRASDRQNTEAFF.

The chain combines TRBV5-4 with TRBJ1-1, with 9 nucleotides matching TRBD1. After removal of 1 base from V and 1 base from J, the junction contained 5 bases not matched to a gene. CDR1 is SGHNT and CDR2 is YYREEE in the germline V gene (reference sequence). This CDR3 contains 16 residues. In nucleotides, the CDR3 is TGTGCCAGCAGCTTGTTGACAGGGGGAGCGAACACTGAAGCTTTCTTT. It yields the protein CASSLLTGGANTEAFF.

This chain links TRBV6-6 with TRBJ2-7, with 8 positions matching TRBD2. The CDR3 consists of 15 residues. CDR1 and CDR2 (germline): MNHNY, SVGAGI (reference sequence). V shed 1 base and J 7 bases; nucleotides not matched to a gene: 9. The DNA of the CDR3 is TGTGCCAGCAGTTACTATGGCGGGGGGAATGGAGAGCAGTACTTC. Amino acids: CASSYYGGGNGEQYF.

The V and J genes are TRBV21-1 and TRBJ2-3; the D call TRBD1 from the table was never checked on the DNA. TRBV21-1 is assigned pseudogene status. This CDR3 region has 17 residues. The CDR3 sequence is CASSKKVQGTSTDTQYF. CDR3 nucleotide sequence: TGTGCCAGCAGCAAAAAGGTACAGGGAACTAGCACAGATACGCAGTATTTT.

The J gene is TRBJ2-7, the V gene TRBV5-6; TRBD1 matches at 8 bases. Looked up from germline, CDR1 is SGHDT and CDR2 is YYEEEE. The CDR3 has 14 residues. Losses at the gene ends were 1 base for V and 6 bases for J; bases not matched to a gene: 6. In DNA form, the CDR3 reads TGTGCCAGCAGCTTGTTGGACAGGGAGTCCGAGCAGTACTTC. Translated: CASSLLDRESEQYF.

The chain links TRBV29-1 to TRBJ2-7, with 9 positions matching TRBD1. CDR1 and CDR2 (germline): SQVTM, ANQGSEA. The CDR3 is made up of 13 amino acids. After removal of 6 bases from V and 11 bases from J, the junction contained 14 bases not matched to a gene. The CDR3 spells CSVSGQGGTREYF. The CDR3 nucleotides are TGCAGCGTCTCGGGACAGGGCGGTACGAGGGAGTACTTC.